What follows is one T cell receptor beta chain and its context. This specimen comes from a study of T cells after yellow fever vaccination. Study-wide background: Low-cell-number fractions were prepared with SMART-Seq v4 Ultra Low Input. Study-level results: Secondary responses were weaker yet peaked faster, day 5 versus 15. In post-booster samples, most primary-vaccination clones reappeared (just under 98% CD4, 70% to 90% CD8).

The CDR3 is 14 residues long. V lost 5 bases and J 6 bases, leaving 13 bases between the germline ends. Germline CDR1 SGHAT, CDR2 FQNNGV. Each CDR3 protein is one row after TCRdb ran MiXCR on the 5' RACE reads. The data hold 80,000 to 100,000 distinct CDR3 sequences, with 8.9% observed a single time. The receptor's source is a man aged 18 to 30 who received the YFV17D yellow fever vaccine. The chain couples TRBV11-2 to TRBJ2-2; D gene uncertain. This sample comprised CD8+ T cells not binding an NS4B(214-222) dextramer, sorted from PBMCs, obtained around 16 days after the first yellow fever vaccination. The CDR3 nucleotides read TGTGCCAGCAGCCAGTATGCCGGGTCCGGGGAGCTGTTTTTT. Translated, it gives CASSQYAGSGELFF.